The 23 T cell receptor beta chains given below trace back to one sample, sequenced in a study of neurological immune-mediated disorders. Via MiXCR, TCRdb re-called the 5' RACE reads, giving one row per CDR3 protein. The sample carries about 74,000 distinct CDR3 sequences, roughly 5.5% recorded once. Sequenced sample: PBMCs. The receptors derive from a man aged 18-30 years with multiple sclerosis.

At least ten counts were recorded for this clonotype. The gene calls are TRBV7-9 and TRBJ1-2; D is unresolved. V lost 8 bases and J lost 0, with 16 bases in between. The CDR3 totals 15 residues. Germline-derived CDR1 and CDR2 are SEHNR and FQNEAQ (reference sequence). CDR3 amino acids: CASRNQDVTNYGYTF. CDR3 DNA: TGTGCCAGCCGAAATCAGGACGTCACTAACTATGGCTACACCTTC.

About this clonotype itself: With a much larger clone just one base away, this may be a read error. The chain has TRBV5-1 and TRBJ2-7, with D possibly TRBD1 on 6 matching bases. Germline CDR1 reads SGHRS; CDR2 reads YFSETQ. The CDR3 has 15 residues. V was shortened by 4 bases and J by 7 bases, with 21 bases between the two germline ends. CDR3 in DNA: TGCGCCAGCAGCATCTCTTGTGGGGAGCAGGGGGAGCAGTACTTC. Translated: CASSISCGEQGEQYF.

This clonotype was observed at least ten times. The chain couples TRBV20-1 to TRBJ2-7; TRBD2 aligns across 9 bases. The CDR3 sequence is 14 residues long. The germline gives CDR1 DFQATT, CDR2 SNEGSKA (reference sequence). V trimming: 0 bases; J trimming: 6 bases; junction bases outside the gene matches: 6. DNA for the CDR3: TGCAGTGCTAGAGACTTTAGCGGGAGTAGCGAGCAGTACTTC. Encoded protein: CSARDFSGSSEQYF.

This clonotype was found many times. The rearrangement links TRBV20-1 to TRBJ2-1, with D possibly being TRBD2 (6 bases). Germline assignment: CDR1 DFQATT and CDR2 SNEGSKA (reference sequence). This CDR3 is built from 14 residues. The ends were cut back, 5 bases at V and 6 bases at J, with 17 bases in the middle. CDR3 sequence: CSALRSGLGNEQFF. CDR3 nucleotides: TGCAGTGCTCTTAGGAGCGGGTTGGGCAATGAGCAGTTCTTC.

This clonotype was counted ten times or more. At one boundary the junction diverges from the germline segment, which might be a read error. This chain links TRBV20-1 with TRBJ1-6; no reliable D call. CDR1 is DFQATT and CDR2 is SNEGSKA in the germline V gene (reference sequence). The CDR3 covers 13 residues. CDR3 residues: CSARRASGSPLNF. The CDR3 DNA follows: TGCAGTGCTAGGCGGGCGTCGGGTTCACCCCTCAACTTT.

There are many counts of this clonotype. This chain joins TRBV5-6 and TRBJ1-6, with D perhaps TRBD1 (5 bases). V lost 4 bases, J lost 9 bases, and 17 bases lay in between. The CDR3 consists of 15 residues. Looked up from germline, CDR1 is SGHDT and CDR2 is YYEEEE. The CDR3 bases are TGTGCCAGCAGCGACGGGCCGGGGGTAGGTTCACCCCTCCACTTT. As protein: CASSDGPGVGSPLHF.

This clonotype was observed many times. The chain joins TRBV20-1 to TRBJ2-7; D is unresolved. CDR1 is DFQATT, CDR2 SNEGSKA, per germline (reference sequence). This CDR3 has 15 amino acids. Trimming removed 0 bases at V and 0 bases at J, with 12 bases between. In DNA, the CDR3 is TGCAGTGCTAGAGACGGGCAGACGAGCTCCTACGAGCAGTACTTC. Amino acids: CSARDGQTSSYEQYF.

This clonotype was observed at least ten times. V is TRBV7-3 and J is TRBJ1-3; D not certain. CDR1 and CDR2 from the germline V gene are SGHTA and FQGTGA. V was clipped by 2 bases and J by 0 bases, with 5 bases between them. The CDR3 contains 14 residues. CDR3 coding DNA: TGTGCCAGCAGCTTAGGCCTCTCTGGAAACACCATATATTTT. This translates into CASSLGLSGNTIYF. Looking up the rest from reference TRBV7-3 and TRBJ1-3 gives the full variable domain: GAGVSQTPSNKVTEKGKYVELRCDPISGHTALYWYRQSLGQGPEFLIYFQGTGAADDSGLPNDRFFAVRPEGSVSTLKIQRTERGDSAVYLCASSLGLSGNTIYFGEGSWLTVV.

This clonotype showed up many times. V usage is TRBV9 and J usage is TRBJ2-2; 7 nucleotides align to TRBD1. There are 19 residues in the CDR3. V shed 0 bases, J shed 0 bases, and the junction held 11 bases outside the gene matches. From germline, CDR1 is SGDLS and CDR2 YYNGEE. In DNA form, the CDR3 reads TGTGCCAGCAGCGTAGGACTCGGGACAGTTATTACGAACACCGGGGAGCTGTTTTTT. Translation: CASSVGLGTVITNTGELFF. Drawing the rest from reference TRBV9 and TRBJ2-2, the complete variable domain is DSGVTQTPKHLITATGQRVTLRCSPRSGDLSVYWYQQSLDQGLQFLIQYYNGEERAKGNILERFSAQQFPDLHSELNLSSLELGDSALYFCASSVGLGTVITNTGELFFGEGSRLTVL.

In its sample, this clonotype was seen many times. The chain has TRBV10-3 and TRBJ2-3; D unclear. The CDR3 covers 14 residues. Deletions cut 7 bases from V and 0 bases from J, with 11 bases between. Germline assignment: CDR1 ENHRY and CDR2 SYGVKD. CDR3 protein: CAITQWDSTDTQYF. The CDR3 DNA reads TGTGCCATCACCCAGTGGGATAGCACAGATACGCAGTATTTT.

In this sample, this clonotype turned up many times. The chain couples TRBV6-5 to TRBJ2-3; 10 bases line up with TRBD1. The CDR3 loop spans 16 amino acids. V was pared by 3 bases and J by 3 bases, with 6 bases of the junction left unmatched. CDR1 is MNHEY and CDR2 is SVGAGI in the germline V gene. CDR3 region: CASSYGTGAGTDTQYF. Here the CDR3 DNA reads TGTGCCAGCAGTTATGGGACAGGGGCCGGGACAGATACGCAGTATTTT.

This clonotype was seen repeatedly, ten times or more. The rearrangement links TRBV20-1 to TRBJ2-1, with D possibly being TRBD1 or TRBD2 (6 bases each). Between the trimmed V and J ends, which lost 6 bases and 0 bases, there was a span of 15 bases. CDR1 and CDR2 (germline): DFQATT, SNEGSKA (reference sequence). The CDR3 spans 15 residues. The CDR3, as DNA: TGCAGTGCCGGGGGCCCCGGCGGCTCCTACAATGAGCAGTTCTTC. It yields the protein CSAGGPGGSYNEQFF.

This clonotype was picked up many times. The CDR3 DNA is TGTGCCAGCAGCATAAGACAGGGCTATGGCTACACCTTC. Its protein product is CASSIRQGYGYTF. This rearrangement joins TRBV5-6 to TRBJ1-2; 7 nucleotides agree with TRBD1. In germline, CDR1 is SGHDT, CDR2 YYEEEE. The CDR3 totals 13 residues. Trimming cost V 4 bases and J 4 bases; bases outside gene matches: 4.

This clonotype was recorded many times. The genes are TRBV20-1 and TRBJ2-1; TRBD2 agrees at 9 bases. With 0 bases clipped from V and 8 bases from J, the junction kept 8 bases outside the gene matches. This CDR3 is 15 amino acids long. From germline, CDR1 is DFQATT and CDR2 SNEGSKA (reference sequence). The CDR3 DNA is TGCAGTGCTAGAGATCCTGGCGGGGGGGCCGATGAGCAGTTCTTC. Protein sequence: CSARDPGGGADEQFF.

Worth noting for this clonotype: One end of the junction varies from germline; a read error may be responsible. The chain links TRBV20-1 to TRBJ1-5; D possibly corresponds to TRBD1 (6 bases). This CDR3 spans 12 amino acids. The germline V gene encodes CDR1 DFQATT and CDR2 SNEGSKA (reference sequence). The CDR3 region is CSAIGGNQPQNF. Written as DNA, the CDR3 is TGCAGTGCTATCGGGGGCAATCAGCCCCAGAATTTT.

This clonotype was observed at least ten times. The V gene is TRBV20-1, the J gene TRBJ2-1; 12 positions match TRBD2. Germline V gene sequence: CDR1 DFQATT, CDR2 SNEGSKA (reference sequence). This CDR3 spans 16 amino acids. J was trimmed by 9 bases and V by 0 bases; bases with no gene match: 9. CDR3 amino acids: CSARDRLAGGPAEQFF. In DNA, the CDR3 is TGCAGTGCTAGAGATCGGCTAGCGGGAGGGCCGGCTGAGCAGTTCTTC.

This clonotype was recorded at least ten times. The CDR3 protein is CASSTSRGTASYEQYF. The CDR3 DNA reads as TGTGCCAGCAGTACCTCCCGGGGGACTGCATCCTACGAGCAGTACTTC. The V call is TRBV2, the J call TRBJ2-7, with D perhaps matching TRBD2 (6 bases). The V gene lost 5 bases and the J gene lost 1 base, with 18 bases spanning the gap. Germline CDR1 reads SNHLY; CDR2 reads FYNNEI. The CDR3 has 16 amino acids.

There are many counts of this clonotype. The chain recombines TRBV5-1 with TRBJ2-1; TRBD1 matches at 7 bases. V lost 1 base, J lost 4 bases, and 5 bases stayed unmatched. CDR3 size: 15 residues. Germline values: CDR1 SGHRS, CDR2 YFSETQ. CDR3 DNA: TGCGCCAGCAGCTTGTCAGGGGGTAATTACAATGAGCAGTTCTTC. It translates to CASSLSGGNYNEQFF. The whole variable domain, remainder taken from reference TRBV5-1 and TRBJ2-1, is KAGVTQTPRYLIKTRGQQVTLSCSPISGHRSVSWYQQTPGQGLQFLFEYFSETQRNKGNFPGRFSGRQFSNSRSEMNVSTLELGDSALYLCASSLSGGNYNEQFFGPGTRLTVL.

In this sample, this clonotype turned up many times. This chain links TRBV5-1 with TRBJ2-7, with 8 bases aligning to TRBD1. CDR3 length: 15 amino acids. Germline loops: CDR1 SGHRS, CDR2 YFSETQ. Losses at the gene ends were 3 bases for V and 4 bases for J; bases not matched to a gene: 9. The CDR3 DNA follows: TGCGCCAGCAGCTCCGCGCAGGGGGCCTTGTACGAGCAGTACTTC. This codes for CASSSAQGALYEQYF.

As regards this clonotype: This clone may be a read error of a much larger clone one base away. The chain has TRBV20-1 and TRBJ2-3; D possibly corresponds to TRBD1 (6 bases). The J call could be wrong; TRBJ1-5 is a better fit for the DNA end. Germline lookup yields CDR1 DFQATT and CDR2 SNEGSKA (reference sequence). The CDR3 totals 15 residues. CDR3 sequence reads: CSASPSGGLGDTQHF. DNA for the CDR3: TGCAGTGCTAGCCCTAGCGGGGGGCTAGGAGATACGCAGCATTTT.

V and J are TRBV5-1 and TRBJ1-1; 7 positions match TRBD1. This CDR3 is 16 amino acids long. After removal of 0 bases from V and 4 bases from J, the junction contained 9 bases not matched to a gene. Germline V CDR1 and CDR2: SGHRS, YFSETQ. The CDR3 sequence: CASSLDDYRQGTEAFF. For the CDR3, the DNA is TGCGCCAGCAGCTTGGATGACTACCGACAGGGCACTGAAGCTTTCTTT. Looking up the rest from reference TRBV5-1 and TRBJ1-1 gives the full variable domain: KAGVTQTPRYLIKTRGQQVTLSCSPISGHRSVSWYQQTPGQGLQFLFEYFSETQRNKGNFPGRFSGRQFSNSRSEMNVSTLELGDSALYLCASSLDDYRQGTEAFFGQGTRLTVV.

This chain joins TRBV6-1 and TRBJ2-3; D ambiguous. V lost 6 bases to trimming and J lost 2 bases, with 12 bases between them. The germline V gene has CDR1 MNHNS and CDR2 SASEGT. The CDR3 is made up of 14 amino acids. CDR3 in amino acids: CASSQDGPTDTQYF. CDR3 sequence (DNA): TGTGCCAGCAGCCAAGACGGCCCCACAGATACGCAGTATTTT.

This clonotype was observed at least ten times. The chain joins TRBV5-1 to TRBJ2-7; D is undetermined. The germline gives CDR1 SGHRS, CDR2 YFSETQ. The V end lost 0 bases, the J end lost 5 bases, and 3 bases lay between the germline ends. The CDR3 runs 11 residues. The CDR3 reads CASSLENEQYF. The CDR3 nucleotides read TGCGCCAGCAGCTTGGAGAACGAGCAGTACTTC.